The clone carrying this T cell receptor beta chain came up many times. The time point: before trial treatment. cDNA synthesis used a TRAV/TRBV-specific primer set for both chains. The TCRs were subjected to amplification over approximately 20 PCR cycles employing a constant-region primer in conjunction with a V-primer adapter. TCRdb processed the reads anew with MiXCR; each CDR3 protein has one entry. The sample has 45,000 to 75,000 distinct CDR3 sequences; 20% to 25% are singletons. This sample is drawn from a study of low-dose radiotherapy and immunotherapy resistance in tumors. About the research overall: The schedule for Cohort 2 used 1 Gy per fraction every two weeks, which added up to 13 Gy over 26 weeks.

The sequenced sample was PBMCs, obtained before treatment. This clonotype was obtained from a male donor with prostate cancer.

In DNA form, the CDR3 reads TGCAGTGCTAGAGGCCCAGGGAACGGAAACACCATATATTTT. This translates into CSARGPGNGNTIYF. This rearrangement joins TRBV20-1 to TRBJ1-3, with a possible D match to TRBD1 (5 bases). Germline lookup yields CDR1 DFQATT and CDR2 SNEGSKA (reference sequence). The V gene lost 1 base and the J gene lost 4 bases, with 11 bases spanning the gap. This CDR3 has 14 amino acids.